Listed below are T cell receptor beta chains from one sample, sequenced in a study of CD8+CD57+ T cells in acquired aplastic anemia. TCRdb reanalysed the reads using MiXCR and keeps one entry per CDR3 protein. The repertoire holds about 190,000 distinct CDR3 sequences, with approximately 52% as singletons. The sample was sorted CD4+, CD8+, or CD8+CD57+ T cells (not recorded which) from PBMCs. Receptors originate from a human donor in good health, serving as a control. CDR3s leave out the opening cysteine and the closing phenylalanine or tryptophan. The order of the fields is CDR3 length, D gene, J gene, V gene, CDR3 protein. The D gene is left open where the match is weak.

CDR3 length: 13
D gene: -
J gene: TRBJ1-6
V gene: TRBV18
CDR3 protein: ASSPRDTDNSPLH

CDR3 length: 14
D gene: -
J gene: TRBJ2-1
V gene: TRBV7-2
CDR3 protein: ASSLDGTRTWDEQF

CDR3 length: 11
D gene: -
J gene: TRBJ1-2
V gene: TRBV10-1
CDR3 protein: ASSASGTYGYT

CDR3 length: 9
D gene: -
J gene: TRBJ2-3
V gene: TRBV20-1
CDR3 protein: SAIKTDTQY

CDR3 length: 13
D gene: TRBD2
J gene: TRBJ2-7
V gene: TRBV20-1
CDR3 protein: SAPDAGGLNYEQY

CDR3 length: 9
D gene: -
J gene: TRBJ2-3
V gene: TRBV2
CDR3 protein: ACSETIVQY

CDR3 length: 12
D gene: TRBD2
J gene: TRBJ2-7
V gene: TRBV7-9
CDR3 protein: ASSLASGGVEQY

CDR3 length: 10
D gene: -
J gene: TRBJ2-2
V gene: TRBV20-1
CDR3 protein: SARRASGELF

CDR3 length: 12
D gene: -
J gene: TRBJ2-3
V gene: TRBV7-6
CDR3 protein: ASSLGETTDTQY

CDR3 length: 11
D gene: -
J gene: TRBJ1-3
V gene: TRBV2
CDR3 protein: ASSEGQGNTIY

CDR3 length: 10
D gene: -
J gene: TRBJ1-2
V gene: TRBV19
CDR3 protein: ASSIRNGRYT

CDR3 length: 13
D gene: -
J gene: TRBJ1-2
V gene: TRBV5-1
CDR3 protein: ASSLVTGLGYGYT

CDR3 length: 11
D gene: -
J gene: TRBJ2-7
V gene: TRBV19
CDR3 protein: ASTSGLAREQY

CDR3 length: 13
D gene: -
J gene: TRBJ1-2
V gene: TRBV9
CDR3 protein: ASSVARDISYGYT

CDR3 length: 14
D gene: -
J gene: TRBJ2-6
V gene: TRBV2
CDR3 protein: ASTSNPGSGANVLT

CDR3 length: 10
D gene: -
J gene: TRBJ1-2
V gene: TRBV4-2
CDR3 protein: ASSPDYGGYT

CDR3 length: 13
D gene: TRBD1
J gene: TRBJ1-2
V gene: TRBV30
CDR3 protein: AWSVRTGKGYGYT

CDR3 length: 12
D gene: TRBD1
J gene: TRBJ1-1
V gene: TRBV4-1
CDR3 protein: ASSQVTGLTEAF

CDR3 length: 14
D gene: -
J gene: TRBJ1-1
V gene: TRBV5-1
CDR3 protein: ASSLGRGTTNTEAF

CDR3 length: 12
D gene: -
J gene: TRBJ1-4
V gene: TRBV2
CDR3 protein: ASRAGAIDEKLF

CDR3 length: 13
D gene: TRBD1
J gene: TRBJ1-3
V gene: TRBV25-1
CDR3 protein: ASSSDRGAGNTIY

CDR3 length: 13
D gene: -
J gene: TRBJ1-2
V gene: TRBV12-3/TRBV12-4
CDR3 protein: ASSLGGSSAYGYT

CDR3 length: 10
D gene: -
J gene: TRBJ2-1
V gene: TRBV20-1
CDR3 protein: SASGGTNEQF

CDR3 length: 12
D gene: -
J gene: TRBJ1-4
V gene: TRBV10-2
CDR3 protein: ATSDSTDTEKLF

CDR3 length: 14
D gene: -
J gene: TRBJ1-3
V gene: TRBV6-2/TRBV6-3
CDR3 protein: ASSPWDPKSGNTIY

CDR3 length: 11
D gene: TRBD1
J gene: TRBJ1-2
V gene: TRBV9
CDR3 protein: ASSNRGSYGYT

CDR3 length: 12
D gene: -
J gene: TRBJ2-3
V gene: TRBV2
CDR3 protein: ASSKQGGTDTQY

CDR3 length: 13
D gene: -
J gene: TRBJ2-7
V gene: TRBV4-2
CDR3 protein: ASSGVQAQPGEQY

CDR3 length: 13
D gene: TRBD2
J gene: TRBJ2-2
V gene: TRBV2
CDR3 protein: ASTPPGRGTGELF

CDR3 length: 11
D gene: -
J gene: TRBJ1-1
V gene: TRBV12-3/TRBV12-4
CDR3 protein: ASSLQGRTEAF

CDR3 length: 12
D gene: -
J gene: TRBJ2-2
V gene: TRBV2
CDR3 protein: ASSPNRGSGELF

CDR3 length: 15
D gene: TRBD1
J gene: TRBJ2-2
V gene: TRBV6-2/TRBV6-3
CDR3 protein: ASSYSKTGPNTGELF

CDR3 length: 11
D gene: TRBD2
J gene: TRBJ2-1
V gene: TRBV12-3/TRBV12-4
CDR3 protein: ASSLSGTSKQF

CDR3 length: 12
D gene: -
J gene: TRBJ1-2
V gene: TRBV20-1
CDR3 protein: SARAAGTNYGYT

CDR3 length: 12
D gene: -
J gene: TRBJ2-7
V gene: TRBV11-3
CDR3 protein: ASSLRQNSYEQY

CDR3 length: 12
D gene: TRBD1
J gene: TRBJ2-7
V gene: TRBV10-2
CDR3 protein: ASNAGTGVAEQY

CDR3 length: 11
D gene: TRBD1
J gene: TRBJ1-2
V gene: TRBV20-1
CDR3 protein: SASGTGSEGYT

CDR3 length: 17
D gene: TRBD1
J gene: TRBJ2-6
V gene: TRBV7-8
CDR3 protein: ASSSNSGTGGSGANVLT

CDR3 length: 12
D gene: -
J gene: TRBJ1-2
V gene: TRBV15
CDR3 protein: ATSRDEQDYGYT

CDR3 length: 14
D gene: -
J gene: TRBJ2-7
V gene: TRBV7-9
CDR3 protein: ASSLGSRFSSYEQY